The rows below give T cell receptor beta chains drawn from one sample of a study of T cell responses to AZD1222 COVID-19 vaccine. The data were produced by immunoSEQ multiplex PCR, yet TCRdb's version contains in-frame clones alone and is incomplete. The sample gives 110,000 to 150,000 clones, approximately 90% of which show up once; roughly 1.7% is in the top ten. Specimen: peripheral blood, collected on day 0 of AZD1222 vaccination. These receptors all stem from an adult in good health. Both conserved end residues are part of each CDR3. Each record gives: J gene, clone size, D gene, V gene, CDR3 protein, CDR3 DNA. The D gene is left open where the match is weak. For some rows the clone size is stated as once, few or many, or as a class when expanded; others skip it.

TRBJ1-1	NA	NA	TRBV30	CAWRENTEAFF	TGTGCCTGGAGGGAGAACACTGAAGCTTTCTTT
TRBJ1-6	NA	NA	TRBV5-1	CASSFEGRSSYNSPLHF	TGCGCCAGCAGCTTTGAGGGCAGGAGCTCCTATAATTCACCCCTCCACTTT
TRBJ1-5	NA	NA	TRBV6-1	CASSETRGGGVQHF	TGTGCCAGCAGTGAAACTCGGGGGGGAGGGGTTCAGCATTTT
TRBJ2-5	NA	NA	TRBV4-1	CASSQDPSGALQETQYF	TGCGCCAGCAGCCAAGACCCCTCGGGGGCCTTACAAGAGACCCAGTACTTC
TRBJ1-1	once	NA	TRBV9	CASSVAGGNTEAFF	TGTGCCAGCAGCGTAGCTGGGGGTAACACTGAAGCTTTCTTT
TRBJ1-2	NA	NA	TRBV6-5	CASSTTGEGYGYTF	TGTGCCAGCAGTACTACAGGAGAGGGCTATGGCTACACCTTC
TRBJ2-2	NA	NA	TRBV14	CASSPRRTSQAGELFF	TGTGCCAGCAGCCCCAGGCGAACGTCCCAAGCCGGGGAGCTGTTTTTT
TRBJ2-1	NA	TRBD2	TRBV3-1/TRBV3-2	CASSLIAGEQFF	TGTGCCAGCAGCTTGATAGCGGGGGAGCAGTTCTTC
TRBJ2-1	NA	NA	TRBV7-8	CASSFVGWERPYNEQFF	TGTGCCAGCAGCTTCGTGGGTTGGGAGCGGCCCTACAATGAGCAGTTCTTC
TRBJ1-2	once	NA	TRBV5-4	CASSPERAGIPYGYTF	TGTGCCAGCAGCCCGGAGAGAGCCGGGATCCCTTATGGCTACACCTTC
TRBJ2-1	NA	TRBD1	TRBV7-9	CASSPRDRGAHNEQFF	TGTGCCAGCAGCCCCCGGGACAGGGGAGCACACAATGAGCAGTTCTTC
TRBJ1-2	NA	NA	TRBV14	CASSQGARPNYTF	TGTGCCAGCAGCCAAGGTGCCAGGCCGAACTACACCTTC
TRBJ2-6	once	NA	TRBV7-6	CASSGTGLGANVLTF	TGTGCCAGCAGCGGAACAGGGCTTGGGGCCAACGTCCTGACTTTC
TRBJ2-5	NA	TRBD1	TRBV27	CASSYLPGGQETQYF	TGTGCCAGCAGTTACCTCCCAGGGGGCCAAGAGACCCAGTACTTC
TRBJ2-7	few	TRBD1	TRBV5-4	CASSTTDRGRYEQYF	TGTGCCAGCAGCACGACGGACAGGGGTCGGTACGAGCAGTACTTC
TRBJ2-4	NA	NA	TRBV15	CATSRASQLAGRAKNIQYF	TGTGCCACCAGCAGAGCTAGTCAGCTGGCAGGGCGGGCCAAAAACATTCAGTACTTC
TRBJ1-2	NA	TRBD1	TRBV11-2	CASSSPVQGWDSGYTF	TGTGCCAGCAGCTCACCCGTACAGGGGTGGGATAGTGGCTACACCTTC
TRBJ2-7	few	TRBD2	TRBV5-1	CASSLYSGSLNEQYF	TGCGCCAGCAGCTTGTACAGCGGGAGTTTAAACGAGCAGTACTTC
TRBJ1-2	NA	NA	TRBV11-2	CASSLSGAPPNYGYTF	TGTGCCAGCAGCTTAAGTGGGGCCCCACCCAACTATGGCTACACCTTC
TRBJ1-2	NA	NA	TRBV30	CAWSVLREVNGYTF	TGTGCCTGGAGTGTACTGAGGGAGGTGAATGGCTACACCTTC
TRBJ2-2	NA	NA	TRBV19	CASSILALNTGELFF	TGTGCCAGTAGTATCCTAGCGCTGAACACCGGGGAGCTGTTTTTT
TRBJ2-7	NA	NA	TRBV13	CASSFIDIIHEQYF	TGTGCCAGCAGCTTTATAGACATTATCCACGAGCAGTACTTC
TRBJ1-1	NA	NA	TRBV5-1	CASSLSAREIRIAFF	TGCGCCAGCAGCTTGTCGGCCAGGGAGATTCGGATTGCTTTCTTT
TRBJ2-7	NA	TRBD2	TRBV30	CAGTSGSLYEQYF	TGTGCCGGTACTAGCGGGAGTCTCTACGAGCAGTACTTC
TRBJ2-7	NA	TRBD2	TRBV5-1	CASSYGNSGASYEQYF	TGCGCCAGCAGCTACGGAAATAGCGGGGCCTCCTACGAGCAGTACTTC
TRBJ2-1	few	NA	TRBV7-8	CASSPRDGGTANEQFF	TGTGCCAGCAGCCCCCGGGACGGAGGGACCGCCAATGAGCAGTTCTTC
TRBJ2-7	NA	NA	TRBV2	CASSEPPVYEQYF	TGTGCCAGCAGTGAACCCCCGGTCTACGAGCAGTACTTC
TRBJ2-2	once	NA	TRBV7-2	CASSLAGGTTGELFF	TGTGCCAGCAGCTTAGCGGGCGGGACTACCGGGGAGCTGTTTTTT
TRBJ1-1	NA	TRBD1	TRBV12-5	CASGSGQGKAFF	TGTGCTAGTGGTTCCGGACAGGGGAAAGCTTTCTTT
TRBJ1-3	NA	NA	TRBV5-1	CASSLEQGGNTIYF	TGCGCCAGCAGCTTGGAGCAGGGTGGAAACACCATATATTTT
TRBJ1-2	NA	NA	TRBV2	CASSEWAGTYGYTF	TGTGCCAGCAGTGAATGGGCAGGTACCTATGGCTACACCTTC
TRBJ1-1	NA	TRBD1	TRBV7-9	CASSGHRDRGVLNTEAFF	TGTGCCAGCAGCGGCCACCGGGACAGGGGAGTTTTGAACACTGAAGCTTTCTTT
TRBJ1-6	NA	NA	TRBV6-5	CASSYSRRENSPLHF	TGTGCCAGCAGTTACTCGAGGCGGGAAAATTCACCCCTCCACTTT
TRBJ2-1	NA	NA	TRBV12-3/TRBV12-4	CASSLGNEQFF	TGTGCCAGCAGTTTAGGCAATGAGCAGTTCTTC
TRBJ2-3	NA	NA	TRBV12-2	CASRLKRPTGTCTDTQYF	TGTGCAAGTCGCTTAAAACGTCCGACAGGTACCTGCACAGATACGCAGTATTTT
TRBJ2-7	NA	NA	TRBV12-5	CASGSDRTYEQYF	TGTGCTAGTGGTTCCGACAGAACCTACGAGCAGTACTTC
TRBJ1-5	NA	NA	TRBV21-1	CASSGLDRAYNQPQHF	TGTGCCAGCAGCGGATTGGACAGGGCGTACAATCAGCCCCAGCATTTT
TRBJ2-5	NA	NA	TRBV7-9	CASSSGWGLPGQETQYF	TGTGCCAGCAGCTCGGGGTGGGGCCTCCCGGGTCAGGAGACCCAGTACTTC
TRBJ1-3	once	NA	TRBV7-3	CASSLNPGSGTIYF	TGTGCCAGCAGCTTAAACCCAGGGAGCGGCACCATATATTTT
TRBJ2-7	few	NA	TRBV6-5	CASSFTPGAYEQYF	TGTGCCAGCAGTTTCACCCCAGGGGCCTACGAGCAGTACTTC
TRBJ1-1	NA	NA	TRBV5-4	CASSLWGANTEAFF	TGTGCCAGCAGCTTGTGGGGGGCGAACACTGAAGCTTTCTTT
TRBJ1-6	NA	NA	TRBV20-1	CSASRSSPLHF	TGCAGTGCTTCTCGATCGTCACCCCTCCACTTT
TRBJ2-4	medium-sized	NA	TRBV9	CASSPGLAKNIQYF	TGTGCCAGCAGCCCAGGACTAGCCAAAAACATTCAGTACTTC
TRBJ1-2	NA	NA	TRBV23-1	CASSQGERGLAPANYGYTF	TGCGCCAGCAGTCAAGGTGAACGCGGGTTAGCCCCAGCTAACTATGGCTACACCTTC
TRBJ2-1	NA	TRBD1	TRBV15	CATSRDEGGLNRSSYNEQFF	TGTGCCACCAGCAGAGATGAAGGGGGCTTGAATCGAAGCTCCTACAATGAGCAGTTCTTC
TRBJ1-1	NA	NA	TRBV9	CASSVEAGNTEAFF	TGTGCCAGCAGCGTAGAGGCGGGGAACACTGAAGCTTTCTTT
TRBJ2-7	NA	NA	TRBV30	CAWSVGAFGYEQYF	TGTGCCTGGAGTGTAGGTGCCTTCGGGTACGAGCAGTACTTC